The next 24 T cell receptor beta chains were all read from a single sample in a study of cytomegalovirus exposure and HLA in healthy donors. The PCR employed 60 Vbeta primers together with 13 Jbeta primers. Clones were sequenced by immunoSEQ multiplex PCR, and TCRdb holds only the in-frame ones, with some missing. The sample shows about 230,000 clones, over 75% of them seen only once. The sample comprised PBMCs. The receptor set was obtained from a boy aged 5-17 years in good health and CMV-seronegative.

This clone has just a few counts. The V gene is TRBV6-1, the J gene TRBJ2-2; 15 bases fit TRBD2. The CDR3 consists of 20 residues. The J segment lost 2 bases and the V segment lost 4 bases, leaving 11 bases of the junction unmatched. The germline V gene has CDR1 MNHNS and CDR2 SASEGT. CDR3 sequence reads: CASSAIAGLAGGRNTGELFF. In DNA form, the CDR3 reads TGTGCCAGCAGTGCAATCGCCGGACTAGCGGGAGGGCGCAACACCGGGGAGCTGTTTTTT.

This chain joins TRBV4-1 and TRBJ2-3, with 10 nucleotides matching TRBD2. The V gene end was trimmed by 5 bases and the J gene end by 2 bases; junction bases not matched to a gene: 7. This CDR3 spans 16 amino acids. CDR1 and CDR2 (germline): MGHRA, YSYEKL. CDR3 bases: TGCGCCAGCAGCTCTCGGACTAGCGGCATCACAGATACGCAGTATTTT. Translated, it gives CASSSRTSGITDTQYF.

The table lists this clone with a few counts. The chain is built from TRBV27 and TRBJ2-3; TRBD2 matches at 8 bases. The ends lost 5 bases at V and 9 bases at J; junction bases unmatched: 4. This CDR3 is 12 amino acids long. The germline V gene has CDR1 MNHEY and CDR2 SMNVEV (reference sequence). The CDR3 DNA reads TGTGCCAGCAGTCGGACTAGCCGGACGCAGTATTTT. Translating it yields CASSRTSRTQYF.

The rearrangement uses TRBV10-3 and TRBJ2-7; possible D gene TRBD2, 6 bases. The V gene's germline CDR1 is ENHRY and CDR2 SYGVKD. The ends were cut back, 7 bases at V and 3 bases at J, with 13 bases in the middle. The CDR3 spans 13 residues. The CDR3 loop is CAITQTGGYEQYF. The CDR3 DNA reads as TGTGCCATCACCCAAACCGGGGGCTACGAGCAGTACTTC.

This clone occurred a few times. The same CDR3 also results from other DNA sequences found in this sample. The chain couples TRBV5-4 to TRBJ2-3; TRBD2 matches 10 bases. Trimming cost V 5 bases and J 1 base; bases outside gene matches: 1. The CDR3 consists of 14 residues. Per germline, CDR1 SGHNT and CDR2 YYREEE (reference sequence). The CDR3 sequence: CASRLAGGTDTQYF. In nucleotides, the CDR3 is TGTGCCAGCAGGCTAGCGGGAGGCACAGATACGCAGTATTTT.

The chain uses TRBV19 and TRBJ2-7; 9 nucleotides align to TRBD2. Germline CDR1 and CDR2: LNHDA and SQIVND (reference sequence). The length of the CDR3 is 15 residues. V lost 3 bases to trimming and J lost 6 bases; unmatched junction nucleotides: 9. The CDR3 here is CASSMMATSGLEQYF. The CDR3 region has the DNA TGTGCCAGTAGTATGATGGCAACTAGCGGGCTCGAGCAGTACTTC.

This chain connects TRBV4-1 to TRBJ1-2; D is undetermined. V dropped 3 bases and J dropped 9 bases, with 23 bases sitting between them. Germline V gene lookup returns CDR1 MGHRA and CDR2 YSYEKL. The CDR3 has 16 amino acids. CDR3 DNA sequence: TGCGCCAGCAGCCACCCCCTCCACCGGCGGGCTAGGCGCTACACCTTC. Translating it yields CASSHPLHRRARRYTF.

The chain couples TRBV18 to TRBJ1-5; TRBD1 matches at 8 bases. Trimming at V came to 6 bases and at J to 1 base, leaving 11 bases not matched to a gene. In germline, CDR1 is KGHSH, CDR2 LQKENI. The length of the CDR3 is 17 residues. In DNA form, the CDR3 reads TGTGCCAGCTCCCGATCCGCAGGGGGCGCGAGCAATCAGCCCCAGCATTTT. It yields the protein CASSRSAGGASNQPQHF.

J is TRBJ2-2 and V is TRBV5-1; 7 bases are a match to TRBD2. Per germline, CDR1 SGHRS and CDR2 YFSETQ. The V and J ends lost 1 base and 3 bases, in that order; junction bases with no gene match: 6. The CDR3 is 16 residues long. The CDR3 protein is CASSLRSSGDTGELFF. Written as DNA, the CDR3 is TGCGCCAGCAGCTTGCGGTCTAGCGGAGACACCGGGGAGCTGTTTTTT.

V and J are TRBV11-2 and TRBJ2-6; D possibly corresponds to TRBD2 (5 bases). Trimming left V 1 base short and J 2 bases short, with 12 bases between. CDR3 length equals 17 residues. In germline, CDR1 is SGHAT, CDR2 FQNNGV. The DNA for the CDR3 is TGTGCCAGCAGCTTAGGTTTCTGGGAGCCTGGGGCCAACGTCCTGACTTTC. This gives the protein CASSLGFWEPGANVLTF.

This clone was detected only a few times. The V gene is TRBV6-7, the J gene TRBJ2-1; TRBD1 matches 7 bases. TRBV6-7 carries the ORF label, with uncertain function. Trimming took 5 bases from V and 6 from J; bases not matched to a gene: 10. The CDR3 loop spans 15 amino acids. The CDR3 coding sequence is TGTGCCAGCAGTGCTACAGGGGATATAGCCAATGAGCAGTTCTTC. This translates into CASSATGDIANEQFF.

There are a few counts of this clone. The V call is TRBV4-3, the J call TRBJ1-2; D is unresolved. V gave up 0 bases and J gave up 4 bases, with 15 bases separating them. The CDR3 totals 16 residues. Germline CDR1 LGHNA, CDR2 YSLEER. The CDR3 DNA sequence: TGCGCCAGCAGCCAAGAGGCCCTTGTTGACTTCTATGGCTACACCTTC. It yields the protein CASSQEALVDFYGYTF.

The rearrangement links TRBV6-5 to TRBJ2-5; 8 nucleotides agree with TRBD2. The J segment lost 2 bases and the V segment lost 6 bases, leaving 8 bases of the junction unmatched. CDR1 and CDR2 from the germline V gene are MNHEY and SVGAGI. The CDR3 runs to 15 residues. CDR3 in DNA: TGTGCCAGCAGCCCTAGCGGGCGACCTCAAGAGACCCAGTACTTC. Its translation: CASSPSGRPQETQYF.

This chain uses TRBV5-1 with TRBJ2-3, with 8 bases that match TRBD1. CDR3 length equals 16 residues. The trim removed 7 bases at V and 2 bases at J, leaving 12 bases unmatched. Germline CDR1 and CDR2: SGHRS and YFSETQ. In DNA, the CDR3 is TGCGCCAGCGCAGCGGACGGGACAGGACACACAGATACGCAGTATTTT. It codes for CASAADGTGHTDTQYF.

This CDR3 is CASSFDRGITEAFF. For the CDR3, the DNA is TGCGCCAGCAGCTTCGACAGGGGGATCACTGAAGCTTTCTTT. This sequence joins TRBV5-1 and TRBJ1-1; 9 bases fit TRBD1. The V gene end was trimmed by 2 bases and the J gene end by 4 bases; junction bases not matched to a gene: 3. CDR3 length: 14 amino acids. Germline-derived CDR1 and CDR2 are SGHRS and YFSETQ.

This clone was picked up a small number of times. The DNA for the CDR3 is TGTGCCAGCAGCTTAGCAGGTGGAGGGAGCACTGAAGCTTTCTTT. Translating gives CASSLAGGGSTEAFF. The V gene is TRBV11-2, the J gene TRBJ1-1; D gene ambiguous. This CDR3 has 15 residues. V lost 1 base, J lost 4 bases, and 13 bases lay in between. The germline CDR1 and CDR2 sequences are SGHAT and FQNNGV.

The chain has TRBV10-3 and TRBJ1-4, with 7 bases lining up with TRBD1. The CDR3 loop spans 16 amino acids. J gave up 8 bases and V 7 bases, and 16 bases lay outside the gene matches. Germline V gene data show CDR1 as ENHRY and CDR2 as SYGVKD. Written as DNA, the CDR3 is TGTGCCATCAAAGTACAGGGGCCGGGGGTGTCCGAAAAACTGTTTTTT. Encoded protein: CAIKVQGPGVSEKLFF.

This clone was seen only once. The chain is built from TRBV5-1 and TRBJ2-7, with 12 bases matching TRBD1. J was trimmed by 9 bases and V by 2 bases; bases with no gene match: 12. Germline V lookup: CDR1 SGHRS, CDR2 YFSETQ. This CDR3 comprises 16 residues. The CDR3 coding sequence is TGCGCCAGCAGCTTAGTGGGGACAGGGGGCCCCCGTCGGCAGTACTTC. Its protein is CASSLVGTGGPRRQYF. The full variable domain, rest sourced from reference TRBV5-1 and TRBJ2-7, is KAGVTQTPRYLIKTRGQQVTLSCSPISGHRSVSWYQQTPGQGLQFLFEYFSETQRNKGNFPGRFSGRQFSNSRSEMNVSTLELGDSALYLCASSLVGTGGPRRQYFGPGTRLTVT.

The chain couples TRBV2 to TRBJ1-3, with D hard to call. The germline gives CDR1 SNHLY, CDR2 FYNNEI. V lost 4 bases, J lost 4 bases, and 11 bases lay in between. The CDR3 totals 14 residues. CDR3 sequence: CASSVWEDGNTIYF. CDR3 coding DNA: TGTGCCAGCAGTGTATGGGAGGACGGAAACACCATATATTTT. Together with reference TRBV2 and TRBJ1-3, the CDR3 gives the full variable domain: EPEVTQTPSHQVTQMGQEVILRCVPISNHLYFYWYRQILGQKVEFLVSFYNNEISEKSEIFDDQFSVERPDGSNFTLKIRSTKLEDSAMYFCASSVWEDGNTIYFGEGSWLTVV.

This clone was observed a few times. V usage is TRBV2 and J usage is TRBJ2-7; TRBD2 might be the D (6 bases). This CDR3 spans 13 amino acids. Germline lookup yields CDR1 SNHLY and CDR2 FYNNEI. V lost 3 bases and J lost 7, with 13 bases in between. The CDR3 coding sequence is TGTGCCAGCAGTGAGTTGCTGGCGGGGGAGCAGTACTTC. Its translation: CASSELLAGEQYF.

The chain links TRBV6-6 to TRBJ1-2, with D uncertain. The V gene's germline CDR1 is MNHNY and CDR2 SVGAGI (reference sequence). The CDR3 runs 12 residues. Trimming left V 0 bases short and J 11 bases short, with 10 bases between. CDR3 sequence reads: CASSYSRVGYTF. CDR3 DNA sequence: TGTGCCAGCAGTTACTCGCGGGTGGGGTACACCTTC.

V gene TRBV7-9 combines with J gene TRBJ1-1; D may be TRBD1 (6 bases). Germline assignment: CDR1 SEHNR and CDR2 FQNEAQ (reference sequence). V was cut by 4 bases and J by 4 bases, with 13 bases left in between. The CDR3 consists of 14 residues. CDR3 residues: CASSWGGRFTEAFF. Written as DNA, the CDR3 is TGTGCCAGCAGCTGGGGGGGGCGTTTCACTGAAGCTTTCTTT.

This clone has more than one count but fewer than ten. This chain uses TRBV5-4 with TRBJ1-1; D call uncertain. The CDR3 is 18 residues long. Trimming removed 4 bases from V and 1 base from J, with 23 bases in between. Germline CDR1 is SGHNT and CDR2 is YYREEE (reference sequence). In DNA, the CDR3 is TGTGCCAGCAGCCCGGCCAATCGGGGAGAACTTCGGAACACTGAAGCTTTCTTT. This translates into CASSPANRGELRNTEAFF. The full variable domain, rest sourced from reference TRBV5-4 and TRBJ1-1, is ETGVTQSPTHLIKTRGQQVTLRCSSQSGHNTVSWYQQALGQGPQFIFQYYREEENGRGNFPPRFSGLQFPNYSSELNVNALELDDSALYLCASSPANRGELRNTEAFFGQGTRLTVV.

CDR3 in DNA: TGTGCCAGCAGTTTATGGGCGGGAAGGGGCTCCTACAATGAGCAGTTCTTC. Encoded protein: CASSLWAGRGSYNEQFF. The chain recombines TRBV27 with TRBJ2-1; D might be TRBD2 (6 bases). Looked up from germline, CDR1 is MNHEY and CDR2 is SMNVEV (reference sequence). The CDR3 covers 17 residues. V lost 1 base and J lost 0, with 13 bases in between.